This TCR beta chain was sequenced during a study of graft-versus-host responses after intestinal transplantation. With regard to this clone: Its antigen is unknown. Other DNA sequences in this sample translate to the same CDR3.

The table came from immunoSEQ multiplex PCR; TCRdb's copy has only in-frame clones and leaves some out. The sample shows some 48,000 clones, about 81% of them seen only once. The CDR3 is 13 amino acids. Germline CDR1 and CDR2: MNHNY and SVGAGI (reference sequence). V lost 2 bases and J lost 4, with 8 bases in between. The chain carries TRBV6-6 and TRBJ1-1, with D tentatively TRBD1 (5 bases). The sequences come from unstimulated CD4+ T cells sorted from spleen or lymph node cells, collected before transplant. This sequence originates from a human donor who was the organ donor for an intestinal transplant. The DNA for the CDR3 is TGTGCCAGCAGTTACCGCGGGGGCACTGAAGCTTTCTTT. It specifies CASSYRGGTEAFF.